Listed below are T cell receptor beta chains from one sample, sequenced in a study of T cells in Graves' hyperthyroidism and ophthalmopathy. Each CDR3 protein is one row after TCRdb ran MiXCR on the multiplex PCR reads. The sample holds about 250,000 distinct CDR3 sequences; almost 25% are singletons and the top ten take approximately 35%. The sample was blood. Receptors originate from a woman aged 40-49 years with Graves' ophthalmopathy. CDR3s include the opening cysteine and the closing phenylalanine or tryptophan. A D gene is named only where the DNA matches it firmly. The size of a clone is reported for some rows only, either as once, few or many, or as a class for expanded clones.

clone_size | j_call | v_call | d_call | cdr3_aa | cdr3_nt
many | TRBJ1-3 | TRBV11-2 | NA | CASSFVRGDIPNTIYF | TGTGCCAGCAGCTTCGTCCGGGGGGACATCCCAAACACCATATATTTT
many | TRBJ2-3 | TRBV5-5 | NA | CASSLQSWSTDTQYF | TGTGCCAGCAGCTTGCAGTCATGGAGCACAGATACGCAGTATTTT
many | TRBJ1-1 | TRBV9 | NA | CASSPSGGTNTEAFF | TGTGCCAGCAGCCCCTCCGGGGGGACGAACACTGAAGCTTTCTTT
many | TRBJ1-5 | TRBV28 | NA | CASNPPREQPQHF | TGTGCCAGCAATCCACCCAGGGAGCAGCCCCAGCATTTT
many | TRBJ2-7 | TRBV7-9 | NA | CASSLSVYEQYF | TGTGCCAGCAGCTTATCCGTCTACGAGCAGTACTTC
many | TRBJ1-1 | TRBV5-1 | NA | CASSFDGNPTEAFF | TGCGCCAGCAGCTTCGACGGGAACCCCACTGAAGCTTTCTTT
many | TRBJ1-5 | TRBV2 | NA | CASSDGTASNQPQHF | TGTGCCAGCAGTGACGGGACGGCTAGCAATCAGCCCCAGCATTTT
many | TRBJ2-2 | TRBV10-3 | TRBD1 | CATADRVNTGELFF | TGTGCCACCGCAGACAGGGTAAACACCGGGGAGCTGTTTTTT
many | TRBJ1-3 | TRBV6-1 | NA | CASSEPWKGNTIYF | TGTGCCAGCAGTGAACCCTGGAAAGGAAACACCATATATTTT
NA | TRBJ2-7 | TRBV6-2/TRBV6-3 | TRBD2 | CASTPGTSGRYRISYEQYF | TGTGCCAGCACCCCCGGGACTAGCGGGAGGTACCGAATTTCCTACGAGCAGTACTTC
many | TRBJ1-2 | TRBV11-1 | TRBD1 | CASSSDRVEDNYGYTF | TGTGCCAGCAGCTCGGACAGGGTGGAGGACAACTATGGCTACACCTTC
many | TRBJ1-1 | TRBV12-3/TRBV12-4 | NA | CASSLNHDTEAFF | TGTGCCAGCAGTTTAAATCACGACACTGAAGCTTTCTTT
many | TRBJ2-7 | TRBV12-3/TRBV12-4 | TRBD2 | CASGWASGTSYEQYF | TGTGCCAGCGGGTGGGCTAGCGGGACCTCCTACGAGCAGTACTTC
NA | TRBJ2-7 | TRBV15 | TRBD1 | CATSRERQGGYEQYF | TGTGCCACCAGCAGAGAGCGACAGGGGGGCTACGAGCAGTACTTC
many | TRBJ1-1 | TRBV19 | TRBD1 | CASSIWRDRGPVITEAFF | TGTGCCAGTAGTATTTGGAGGGACAGGGGGCCCGTGATCACTGAAGCTTTCTTT
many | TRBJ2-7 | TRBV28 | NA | CASSYRGLGYEQYF | TGTGCCAGCAGTTATCGGGGCCTGGGGTACGAGCAGTACTTC
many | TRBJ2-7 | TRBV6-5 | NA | CASSYGVAYEQYF | TGTGCCAGCAGTTACGGGGTCGCCTACGAGCAGTACTTC
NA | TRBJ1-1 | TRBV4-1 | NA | CASSQVEDSRRTEAFF | TGCGCCAGCAGCCAAGTCGAGGACAGTCGGAGAACTGAAGCTTTCTTT
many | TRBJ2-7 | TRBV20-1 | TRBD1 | CSAPGQTYEQYF | TGCAGTGCCCCGGGACAGACCTACGAGCAGTACTTC
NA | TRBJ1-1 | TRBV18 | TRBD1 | CASSPGQGETFF | TGTGCCAGCTCACCCGGACAGGGGGAAACTTTCTTT
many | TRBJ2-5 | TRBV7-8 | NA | CASSLVGSGGGETQYF | TGTGCCAGCAGCTTAGTGGGCAGCGGAGGGGGAGAGACCCAGTACTTC
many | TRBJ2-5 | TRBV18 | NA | CASSPDSRRETQYF | TGTGCCAGCTCACCAGACAGCCGTAGGGAGACCCAGTACTTC
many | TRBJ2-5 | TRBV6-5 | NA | CASSYSNLPGHSQETQYF | TGTGCCAGCAGTTACTCAAATCTACCGGGACATTCCCAAGAGACCCAGTACTTC
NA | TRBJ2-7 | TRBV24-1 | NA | CATSDSQGYEQYF | TGTGCCACCAGTGATTCCCAGGGGTACGAGCAGTACTTC
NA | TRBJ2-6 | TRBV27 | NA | CASRRGRSQSGANVLTF | TGTGCCAGCAGGAGGGGACGGTCCCAATCTGGGGCCAACGTCCTGACTTTC
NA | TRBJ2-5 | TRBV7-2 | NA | CASSLTMGATETQYF | TGTGCCAGCAGCTTAACCATGGGGGCCACGGAGACCCAGTACTTC
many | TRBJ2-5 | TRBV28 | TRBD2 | CASRPGGARETQYF | TGTGCCAGCAGGCCCGGGGGGGCACGAGAGACCCAGTACTTC
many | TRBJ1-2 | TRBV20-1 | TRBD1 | CSATGPGQGNYGYTF | TGCAGTGCTACCGGACCAGGACAGGGGAACTATGGCTACACCTTC
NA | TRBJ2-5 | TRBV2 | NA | CASRLGTGGGTQYF | TGTGCCAGCAGACTCGGGACAGGCGGGGGGACCCAGTACTTC
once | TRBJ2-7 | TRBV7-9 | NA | CASTPGGPSSYEQYF | TGTGCCAGCACTCCCGGGGGCCCTAGCTCCTACGAGCAGTACTTC
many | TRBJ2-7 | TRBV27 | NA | CASKGQVGFEQYF | TGTGCCAGTAAGGGCCAGGTGGGTTTCGAGCAGTACTTC
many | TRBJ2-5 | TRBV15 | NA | CATSTGTFQETQYF | TGTGCCACCAGCACCGGGACTTTCCAAGAGACCCAGTACTTC
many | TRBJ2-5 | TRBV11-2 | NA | CASSKYRAQETQYF | TGTGCCAGCAGCAAATACAGGGCCCAAGAGACCCAGTACTTC
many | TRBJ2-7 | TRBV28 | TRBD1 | CASSGTGKDSYEQYF | TGTGCCAGCAGTGGGACAGGGAAGGATAGCTACGAGCAGTACTTC
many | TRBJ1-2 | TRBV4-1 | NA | CASSQDRVSGVLLANYGYTF | TGCGCCAGCAGCCAAGATCGGGTATCAGGGGTCCTTCTGGCTAACTATGGCTACACCTTC
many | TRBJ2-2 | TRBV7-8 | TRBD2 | CASSPRLAGTGELFF | TGTGCCAGCAGCCCCAGACTAGCGGGAACCGGGGAGCTGTTTTTT
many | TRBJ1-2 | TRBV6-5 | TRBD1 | CASRGWDRSYGYTF | TGTGCCAGCCGCGGGTGGGACAGGAGCTATGGCTACACCTTC
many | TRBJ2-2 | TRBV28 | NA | CASNGTPNTGELFF | TGTGCCAGCAATGGGACACCGAACACCGGGGAGCTGTTTTTT
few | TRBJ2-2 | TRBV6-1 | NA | CASSELAGELFF | TGTGCCAGCAGTGAATTGGCCGGGGAGCTGTTTTTT
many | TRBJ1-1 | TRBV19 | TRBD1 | CASRPPPGTGVTEAFF | TGTGCCAGTAGGCCTCCGCCTGGGACAGGGGTAACTGAAGCTTTCTTT